The sequence of this T cell receptor beta chain was determined in a study of T cells in Graves' hyperthyroidism and ophthalmopathy. Amplification yielded TCR beta CDR3 regions, with RNA transcripts as the source. HTBI primers were the set used in a first-round RT-PCR of the TCR CDR3. A single record per CDR3 protein comes from TCRdb applying MiXCR to the multiplex PCR reads. The table lists approximately 530,000 distinct CDR3 sequences, about 20% of them singletons, with approximately 50% in the top ten. The cohort's ophthalmopathy patients, a group with duration under 3 months, had a Clinical Activity Score of at least 3 and a NOSPECS grade of at least 4. This clonotype was recorded many times. CDR3 length: 14 residues. CDR1 is GTSNPN and CDR2 is SVGIG in the germline V gene (reference sequence). V dropped 3 bases and J dropped 6; count of bases not matched to a gene: 7.

The sequenced sample was blood. This chain connects TRBV30 to TRBJ1-2, with TRBD1 matching over 10 bases. The origin of this receptor is a man in his forties with Graves' ophthalmopathy. The CDR3 loop is CAWSITDRGDGYTF. Here the CDR3 DNA reads TGTGCCTGGAGCATAACGGACAGGGGGGATGGCTACACCTTC. The full variable domain, completed using reference TRBV30 and TRBJ1-2, is SQTIHQWPATLVQPVGSPLSLECTVEGTSNPNLYWYRQAAGRGLQLLFYSVGIGQISSEVPQNLSASRPQDRQFILSSKKLLLSDSGFYLCAWSITDRGDGYTFGSGTRLTVV.